The rows below give T cell receptor beta chains drawn from one sample of a study of human T cells and chemical hapten exposure. From the RACE reads, TCRdb called clonotypes with MiXCR, one entry per CDR3 protein. This table holds 150,000 to 200,000 distinct CDR3 sequences, 13% to 15% found once. The material sequenced was whole blood, taken in connection with sensitization to the hapten diphenylcyclopropenone (DPC). The receptors shown here come from a woman aged 25 to 39 with alopecia areata. Some clones in this sample may be carry-over from other donors' samples. Both conserved end residues are part of each CDR3. A D gene is named only where the DNA matches it firmly. Clone size is not always given. Where it is, it says once, few, many or a class for expanded clones.

size: few
V: TRBV28
D: -
J: TRBJ2-7
DNA: TGTGCCAGCACCGCGGGACAGAGCTCCTACGAGCAGTACTTC
CDR3: CASTAGQSSYEQYF

size: few
V: TRBV29-1
D: -
J: TRBJ1-1
DNA: TGCAGCGTTGAAGTAGGGGCTTACACTGAAGCTTTCTTT
CDR3: CSVEVGAYTEAFF

size: many
V: TRBV6-5
D: TRBD1
J: TRBJ2-7
DNA: TGTGCCAGCAGTTACTCAGGACAGGGATACGAGCAGTACTTC
CDR3: CASSYSGQGYEQYF

size: few
V: TRBV3-1
D: -
J: TRBJ1-1
DNA: TGTGCCAGCCGCGGCCCGCGCACTGAAGCTTTCTTT
CDR3: CASRGPRTEAFF

size: few
V: TRBV29-1
D: -
J: TRBJ2-5
DNA: TGCAGCGCTCAAGAGGGACAAGAGACCCAGTACTTC
CDR3: CSAQEGQETQYF

size: -
V: TRBV3-1
D: -
J: TRBJ1-6
DNA: TGTGCCAGCAGCCAAGTCGAGGGACTGGCGCCGGCGGCCCTCCACTTT
CDR3: CASSQVEGLAPAALHF

size: -
V: TRBV11-3
D: -
J: TRBJ2-3
DNA: TGTGCCAGCAGCTTAGGGCTAGCGATGAGCACAGATACGCAGTATTTT
CDR3: CASSLGLAMSTDTQYF

size: few
V: TRBV7-9
D: -
J: TRBJ2-3
DNA: TGTGCCAGCAGCCCTCAGGTAGATACGCAGTATTTT
CDR3: CASSPQVDTQYF

size: -
V: TRBV20-1
D: -
J: TRBJ2-7
DNA: TGCAGTGCTGGAAGGAGCCGATCCTACGAGCAGTACTTC
CDR3: CSAGRSRSYEQYF

size: -
V: TRBV9
D: TRBD1
J: TRBJ2-7
DNA: TGTGCCAGCAGCCTTCAACCCGGGACAGACTACGAGCAGTACTTC
CDR3: CASSLQPGTDYEQYF

size: many
V: TRBV6-2/TRBV6-3
D: TRBD2
J: TRBJ2-7
DNA: TGTGCCAGCAGTTACTCACCTCGACTAGCGGGAGGGCCATACGAGCAGTACTTC
CDR3: CASSYSPRLAGGPYEQYF

size: few
V: TRBV28
D: TRBD1
J: TRBJ2-7
DNA: TGTGCCAGCAGGCCACCGGGACAGACTCGCGAGCAGTACTTC
CDR3: CASRPPGQTREQYF

size: -
V: TRBV5-1
D: TRBD2
J: TRBJ2-5
DNA: TGCGCCAGCAACCACGGGACTATACAAGAGACCCAGTACTTC
CDR3: CASNHGTIQETQYF

size: -
V: TRBV29-1
D: -
J: TRBJ1-1
DNA: TGCAGCGTTGATGATGTTGGGCCCAGACGAGGGGCTTTCTTT
CDR3: CSVDDVGPRRGAFF

size: few
V: TRBV20-1
D: -
J: TRBJ2-7
DNA: TGCAGTGCTAGAGCCGGCGGGACCGCCTACGAGCAGTACTTC
CDR3: CSARAGGTAYEQYF

size: many
V: TRBV28
D: -
J: TRBJ1-4
DNA: TGTGCCAGCAGAGGAGGCGGGACACCCTTTGAAAAACTGTTTTTT
CDR3: CASRGGGTPFEKLFF

size: -
V: TRBV28
D: TRBD1
J: TRBJ2-7
DNA: TGTGCCAGCAGTTTTTTCCCCGGACAGGCCACCTACGAGCAGTACTTC
CDR3: CASSFFPGQATYEQYF

size: -
V: TRBV20-1
D: -
J: TRBJ2-1
DNA: TGCAGTGCTAGAGATAGAGGATTCGCCTACAATGAGCAGTTCTTC
CDR3: CSARDRGFAYNEQFF

size: -
V: TRBV19
D: -
J: TRBJ2-4
DNA: TGTGCCACCGCGGTGGGAAACATTCAGTACTTC
CDR3: CATAVGNIQYF

size: -
V: TRBV20-1
D: -
J: TRBJ2-7
DNA: TGCAGTGCTAGAGGTCTAGCACCTCTGGGTGAGCAGTACTTC
CDR3: CSARGLAPLGEQYF

size: many
V: TRBV10-3
D: -
J: TRBJ2-7
DNA: TGTGCCATCAGTGAGCCGTTCAGGGGAGCCGAGCAGTACTTC
CDR3: CAISEPFRGAEQYF

size: few
V: TRBV5-1
D: -
J: TRBJ1-3
DNA: TGCGCCAGCAGAGGGGGGACTCCAAGCTCTGGAAACACCATATATTTT
CDR3: CASRGGTPSSGNTIYF

size: -
V: TRBV7-9
D: -
J: TRBJ2-5
DNA: TGTGCCAGCAGCCCCTTGGCGTTCCTCCAAGAGACCCAGTACTTC
CDR3: CASSPLAFLQETQYF

size: few
V: TRBV4-3
D: -
J: TRBJ1-1
DNA: TGCGCCAGCAGCCAAGACAACAGGGAGAACACTGAAGCTTTCTTT
CDR3: CASSQDNRENTEAFF

size: -
V: TRBV29-1
D: -
J: TRBJ2-7
DNA: TGCAGCGTTGGCCAGGGTTTTTACGAGCAGTACTTC
CDR3: CSVGQGFYEQYF

size: few
V: TRBV18
D: -
J: TRBJ2-7
DNA: TGTGCCAGCTCCCCCGGGGTGGAGCCCTACGAGCAGTACTTC
CDR3: CASSPGVEPYEQYF

size: -
V: TRBV29-1
D: TRBD1
J: TRBJ1-2
DNA: TGCAGCGTTGACGGGACAGGGGGTTTTGGCTACACCTTC
CDR3: CSVDGTGGFGYTF

size: few
V: TRBV18
D: -
J: TRBJ2-7
DNA: TGTGCCAGCTCACCACCAATGTCGGGGATGACGTCGGTCGAGCAGTACTTC
CDR3: CASSPPMSGMTSVEQYF

size: -
V: TRBV27
D: -
J: TRBJ1-6
DNA: TGTGCCAGCGGACGAGCAGGAAATAATTCACCCCTCCACTTT
CDR3: CASGRAGNNSPLHF

size: -
V: TRBV27
D: TRBD1
J: TRBJ1-4
DNA: TGTGCCAGCAGTTCTACAGGGGGACAGGCAACTAATGAAAAACTGTTTTTT
CDR3: CASSSTGGQATNEKLFF

size: few
V: TRBV4-3
D: TRBD2
J: TRBJ2-1
DNA: TGCGCCAGCAGCCACCCGAACGGCAAGGAGCGGGATTACAATGAGCAGTTCTTC
CDR3: CASSHPNGKERDYNEQFF

size: many
V: TRBV7-2
D: TRBD1
J: TRBJ2-3
DNA: TGTGCCAGCAGCCGGGACAGGGGGGGCACAGATACGCAGTATTTT
CDR3: CASSRDRGGTDTQYF

size: -
V: TRBV20-1
D: -
J: TRBJ1-5
DNA: TGCAGTGCTAGAGATGTGGGGAGGAGCAATCAGCCCCAGCATTTT
CDR3: CSARDVGRSNQPQHF

size: -
V: TRBV2
D: -
J: TRBJ2-7
DNA: TGTGCCAGCATAGGGCGCTCCTACGAGCAGTACTTC
CDR3: CASIGRSYEQYF

size: few
V: TRBV10-3
D: -
J: TRBJ2-1
DNA: TGTGCCATCAGTGAGTCCTCTCAGGGCGTCAATGAGCAGTTCTTC
CDR3: CAISESSQGVNEQFF

size: -
V: TRBV7-2
D: -
J: TRBJ1-5
DNA: TGTGCCAGCAGCTCGGGCCAGGGGCCCCAGCATTTT
CDR3: CASSSGQGPQHF

size: -
V: TRBV7-3
D: TRBD1
J: TRBJ2-3
DNA: TGTGCCAGCAGCTCAGGGGGACCGGGCACAGATACGCAGTATTTT
CDR3: CASSSGGPGTDTQYF